One sample yielded the 10 T cell receptor beta chains listed below, sequenced in a study of control samples from healthy donors and cancer patients. Method: immunoSEQ multiplex PCR; TCRdb's copy keeps in-frame clones and lacks some. The table lists several thousand clones, approximately 85% of them singletons. The sample was formalin-fixed, paraffin-embedded tissue. Receptor source: a female donor with lung cancer.

The chain joins TRBV5-6 to TRBJ1-5, with D uncertain. The CDR3 extends over 15 amino acids. Per the germline V gene, CDR1 is SGHDT and CDR2 is YYEEEE. Trimming cost V 2 bases and J 0 bases, with 9 bases left between them. The CDR3 spells CASSLFSYSNQPQHF. The CDR3 nucleotides read TGTGCCAGCAGCTTATTCAGTTATAGCAATCAGCCCCAGCATTTT. The full variable domain, with the rest looked up from reference TRBV5-6 and TRBJ1-5, is DAGVTQSPTHLIKTRGQQVTLRCSPKSGHDTVSWYQQALGQGPQFIFQYYEEEERQRGNFPDRFSGHQFPNYSSELNVNALLLGDSALYLCASSLFSYSNQPQHFGDGTRLSIL.

The V call is TRBV7-2, the J call TRBJ2-1; 16 positions match TRBD2. V shed 1 base, J shed 7 bases, and the junction held 4 bases outside the gene matches. Germline CDR1 reads SGHTA; CDR2 reads FQGNSA. The CDR3 length is 17 residues. This CDR3 is CASSLEGTSGRVNEQFF. The CDR3 bases are TGTGCCAGCAGCTTAGAGGGGACTAGCGGGAGGGTTAATGAGCAGTTCTTC.

The table lists this clone with a count of one. The chain links TRBV28 to TRBJ1-5; no reliable D call. CDR1 and CDR2 from the germline V gene are MDHEN and SYDVKM. Trimming took 5 bases from V and 3 from J, leaving 11 bases between them. The CDR3 covers 14 residues. CDR3 in amino acids: CASSSDGYNQPQHF. CDR3 bases: TGTGCCAGCAGTAGTGACGGATACAATCAGCCCCAGCATTTT. Full variable domain (remainder filled in from reference TRBV28 and TRBJ1-5): DVKVTQSSRYLVKRTGEKVFLECVQDMDHENMFWYRQDPGLGLRLIYFSYDVKMKEKGDIPEGYSVSREKKERFSLILESASTNQTSMYLCASSSDGYNQPQHFGDGTRLSIL.

The chain is built from TRBV19 and TRBJ1-3, with 9 bases aligning to TRBD1. This CDR3 region has 15 residues. The germline CDR1 and CDR2 sequences are LNHDA and SQIVND (reference sequence). J was trimmed by 3 bases and V by 6 bases; bases with no gene match: 6. DNA for the CDR3: TGTGCCAGTAGCACAGGGGGCGCACATGGAAACACCATATATTTT. Residues: CASSTGGAHGNTIYF.

Only one count was recorded for this clone. The CDR3 coding sequence is TGTGCCAGCAGCTTGCCAGGGGTCTATGGCTACACCTTC. Its protein is CASSLPGVYGYTF. The J gene is TRBJ1-2, the V gene TRBV5-6, with D tentatively TRBD1 (6 bases). V gave up 1 base and J gave up 4 bases, with 8 bases separating them. Germline V gene data show CDR1 as SGHDT and CDR2 as YYEEEE. This CDR3 comprises 13 residues.

This clone was observed a single time. The chain recombines TRBV1 with TRBJ2-6. TRBV1 is shown as a pseudogene. There are 18 residues in the CDR3. The CDR3 loop is CTSRWISLSQSRANVLTF. The CDR3 coding sequence is TGCACCAGCAGATGGATAAGTTTGTCACAAAGTCGGGCCAACGTCCTGACTTTC.

The chain links TRBV6-1 to TRBJ2-7; 10 bases line up with TRBD1. V lost 2 bases and J lost 1; bases outside the gene matches: 8. CDR3 size: 17 residues. Germline CDR1 and CDR2: MNHNS and SASEGT. This CDR3 is CASSELSPGQGSYEQYF. The DNA of the CDR3 is TGTGCCAGCAGTGAACTATCGCCGGGACAGGGGTCCTACGAGCAGTACTTC.

The chain employs TRBV28 and TRBJ1-3; a possible D gene is TRBD1 (6 bases). Germline V gene data show CDR1 as MDHEN and CDR2 as SYDVKM. Trimming removed 6 bases from V and 4 bases from J, with 13 bases in between. This CDR3 region has 14 residues. The CDR3 region is CASRLTGRGNTIYF. For the CDR3, the DNA is TGTGCCAGCAGGTTGACAGGACGAGGAAACACCATATATTTT. The full variable domain, in which reference TRBV28 and TRBJ1-3 provide the parts outside the CDR3, is DVKVTQSSRYLVKRTGEKVFLECVQDMDHENMFWYRQDPGLGLRLIYFSYDVKMKEKGDIPEGYSVSREKKERFSLILESASTNQTSMYLCASRLTGRGNTIYFGEGSWLTVV.

In the case of this clone: Given a much more abundant clone one base away, this may be a read error. The chain employs TRBV7-9 and TRBJ2-1, with D possibly matching TRBD2 (5 bases). Germline CDR1 reads SEHNR; CDR2 reads FQNEAQ (reference sequence). Deletions cut 5 bases from V and 4 bases from J, with 12 bases between. The CDR3 totals 14 residues. Here the CDR3 reads CASSQRKEYNEQFF. CDR3 sequence (DNA): TGTGCCAGCAGCCAGCGGAAGGAATACAATGAGCAGTTCTTC.

This chain connects TRBV7-2 to TRBJ2-2, with 7 bases fitting TRBD2. The CDR3 extends over 15 amino acids. Germline V gives CDR1 SGHTA, CDR2 FQGNSA. V gave up 1 base and J gave up 7 bases; unmatched junction bases: 6. This chain's CDR3 is CASSLEGGPGGELFF. As DNA, the CDR3 is TGTGCCAGCAGCTTAGAGGGAGGGCCGGGCGGGGAGCTGTTTTTT. Full variable domain (remainder filled in from reference TRBV7-2 and TRBJ2-2): GAGVSQSPSNKVTEKGKDVELRCDPISGHTALYWYRQSLGQGLEFLIYFQGNSAPDKSGLPSDRFSAERTGGSVSTLTIQRTQQEDSAVYLCASSLEGGPGGELFFGEGSRLTVL.